This TCR beta chain was retrieved from a study of metastatic and nonmetastatic thyroid tumors. Study context: The comparison covered peripheral blood and tumor or nodule tissue in malignant and benign thyroid patients.

Each patient went into thyroid surgery without having received any treatment. The CDR3 loop spans 16 amino acids. Germline V lookup: CDR1 MDHEN, CDR2 SYDVKM. Trimming took 1 base from V and 4 from J, leaving 16 bases between them. Original methodology: CDR3 differences across clinicopathological groups were used to build a distant-metastasis classifier for papillary thyroid cancer. Using MiXCR, TCRdb re-called clones from the PCR reads. TCRdb assigned the V and J calls; the authors' analysis was not used. This table has about 40,000 clones, about 10% appearing once. This clonotype was obtained from a female donor with papillary thyroid cancer or a benign thyroid nodule (not recorded which). Some clones in this sample may be carry-over from other donors' samples. This rearrangement joins TRBV28 to TRBJ1-2; D is ambiguous. Input material: blood. The CDR3 nucleotides read TGTGCCAGCAGTTTATTGCGGGTCCTAAGGTTCTATGGCTACACCTTC. It encodes CASSLLRVLRFYGYTF.